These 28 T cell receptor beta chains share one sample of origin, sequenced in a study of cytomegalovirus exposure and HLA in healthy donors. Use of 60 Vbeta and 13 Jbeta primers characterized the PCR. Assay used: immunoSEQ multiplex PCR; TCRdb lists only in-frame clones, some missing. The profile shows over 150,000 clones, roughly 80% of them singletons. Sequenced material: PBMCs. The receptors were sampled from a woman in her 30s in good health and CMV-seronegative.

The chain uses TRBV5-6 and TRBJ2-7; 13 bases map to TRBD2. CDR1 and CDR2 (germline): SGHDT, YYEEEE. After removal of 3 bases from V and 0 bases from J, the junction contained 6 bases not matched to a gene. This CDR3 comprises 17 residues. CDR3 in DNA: TGTGCCAGCAGCTACTTGACTAGCGGGGGGAGCTCCTACGAGCAGTACTTC. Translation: CASSYLTSGGSSYEQYF.

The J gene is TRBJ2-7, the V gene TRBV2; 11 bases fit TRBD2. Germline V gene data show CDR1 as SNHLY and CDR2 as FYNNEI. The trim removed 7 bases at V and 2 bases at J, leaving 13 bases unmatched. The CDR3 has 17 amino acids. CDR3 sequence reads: CASMGGLAGGNTYEQYF. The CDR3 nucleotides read TGTGCCAGCATGGGGGGGCTAGCGGGGGGAAATACCTACGAGCAGTACTTC.

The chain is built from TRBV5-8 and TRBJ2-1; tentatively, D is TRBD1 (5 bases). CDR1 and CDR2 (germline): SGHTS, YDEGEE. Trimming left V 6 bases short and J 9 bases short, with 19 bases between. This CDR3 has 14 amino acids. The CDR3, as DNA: TGTGCCAGCACTTCGCAGGGCCCCCACGGTGAGCAGTTCTTC. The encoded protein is CASTSQGPHGEQFF.

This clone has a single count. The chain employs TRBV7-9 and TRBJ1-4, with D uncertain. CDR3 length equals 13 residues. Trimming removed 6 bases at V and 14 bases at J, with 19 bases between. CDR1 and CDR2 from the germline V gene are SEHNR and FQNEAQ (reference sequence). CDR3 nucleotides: TGTGCCAGCAGTGACGGACTCCTACCCTATCTGTTTTTT. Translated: CASSDGLLPYLFF.

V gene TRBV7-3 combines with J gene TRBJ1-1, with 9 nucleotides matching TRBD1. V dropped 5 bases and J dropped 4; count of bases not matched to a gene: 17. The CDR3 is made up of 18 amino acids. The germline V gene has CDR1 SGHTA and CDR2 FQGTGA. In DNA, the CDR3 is TGTGCCAGCAGCCGCTCCCGGGACAGGGTTTGGCTGGGCACTGAAGCTTTCTTT. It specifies CASSRSRDRVWLGTEAFF.

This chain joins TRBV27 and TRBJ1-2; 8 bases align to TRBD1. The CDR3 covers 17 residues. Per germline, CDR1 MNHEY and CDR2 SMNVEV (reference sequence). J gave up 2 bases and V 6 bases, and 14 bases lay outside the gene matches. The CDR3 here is CASSQGATVRLNYGYTF. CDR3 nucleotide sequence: TGTGCCAGCAGCCAGGGGGCCACTGTACGACTGAACTATGGCTACACCTTC.

The CDR3 DNA sequence: TGTGCCAGCTCACCGGCGACTAGCGGGGGGCCCCACTACGAGCAGTACTTC. Its protein is CASSPATSGGPHYEQYF. The chain joins TRBV18 to TRBJ2-7, with 13 nucleotides matching TRBD2. The CDR3 is made up of 17 amino acids. Per germline, CDR1 KGHSH and CDR2 LQKENI. The ends lost 3 bases at V and 3 bases at J; junction bases unmatched: 8. The full variable domain, its missing parts supplied by reference TRBV18 and TRBJ2-7, is NAGVMQNPRHLVRRRGQEARLRCSPMKGHSHVYWYRQLPEEGLKFMVYLQKENIIDESGMPKERFSAEFPKEGPSILRIQQVVRGDSAAYFCASSPATSGGPHYEQYFGPGTRLTVT.

The CDR3 coding sequence is TGTGCCAGCAGTCCGGGGGTCGGGCGGGGCAATCAGCCCCAGCATTTT. Protein product: CASSPGVGRGNQPQHF. This rearrangement joins TRBV28 to TRBJ1-5; tentatively, D is TRBD1 (5 bases). The CDR3 totals 16 residues. The germline gives CDR1 MDHEN, CDR2 SYDVKM. V gave up 5 bases and J gave up 2 bases, with 16 bases separating them.

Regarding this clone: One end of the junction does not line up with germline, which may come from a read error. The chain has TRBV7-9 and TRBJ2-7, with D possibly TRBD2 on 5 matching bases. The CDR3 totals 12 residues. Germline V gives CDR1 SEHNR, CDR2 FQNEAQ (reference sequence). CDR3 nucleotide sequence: TGTTCCAGCAGCCTCGGGATCTACGAGCAGTACTTC. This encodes CSSSLGIYEQYF.

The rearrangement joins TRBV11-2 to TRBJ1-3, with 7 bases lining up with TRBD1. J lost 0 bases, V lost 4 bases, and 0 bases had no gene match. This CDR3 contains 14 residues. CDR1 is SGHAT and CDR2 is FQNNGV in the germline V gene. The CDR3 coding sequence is TGTGCCAGCAGCTGGACAGGCTCTGGAAACACCATATATTTT. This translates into CASSWTGSGNTIYF.

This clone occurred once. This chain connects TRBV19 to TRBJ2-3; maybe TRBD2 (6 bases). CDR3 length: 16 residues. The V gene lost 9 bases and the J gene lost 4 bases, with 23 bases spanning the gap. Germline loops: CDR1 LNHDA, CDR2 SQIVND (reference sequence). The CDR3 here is CASPLGPSREADTQYF. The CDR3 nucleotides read TGTGCCAGCCCCCTGGGACCCTCCAGGGAGGCAGATACGCAGTATTTT.

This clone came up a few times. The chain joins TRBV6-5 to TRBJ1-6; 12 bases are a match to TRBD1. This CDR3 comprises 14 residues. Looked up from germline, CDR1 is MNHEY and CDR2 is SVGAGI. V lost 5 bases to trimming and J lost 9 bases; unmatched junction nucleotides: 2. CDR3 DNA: TGTGCCAGCAGTGAGGGACAGGGGGCTTCACCCCTCCACTTT. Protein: CASSEGQGASPLHF.

Written as DNA, the CDR3 is TGCGCCAGCAGTGAGGGGGGGTCGAACGTTCAGTACTTC. As protein: CASSEGGSNVQYF. The chain couples TRBV10-1 to TRBJ2-4, with D perhaps matching TRBD2 (6 bases). The CDR3 is 13 amino acids. Germline CDR1 WNHNN, CDR2 SYGVQD (reference sequence). V dropped 2 bases and J dropped 11 bases, with 13 bases sitting between them.

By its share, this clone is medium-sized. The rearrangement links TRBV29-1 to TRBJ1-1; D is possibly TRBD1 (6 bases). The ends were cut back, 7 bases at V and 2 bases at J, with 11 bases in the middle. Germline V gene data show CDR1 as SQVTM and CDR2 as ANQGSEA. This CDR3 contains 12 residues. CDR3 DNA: TGCAGCGGCCGGACAGCAAACACTGAAGCTTTCTTT. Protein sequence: CSGRTANTEAFF.

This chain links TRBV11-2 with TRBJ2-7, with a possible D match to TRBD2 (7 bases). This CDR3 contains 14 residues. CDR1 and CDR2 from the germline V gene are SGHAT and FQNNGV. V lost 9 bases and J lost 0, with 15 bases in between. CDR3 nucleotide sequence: TGTGCCAGTCGTAGGGGGGGGCGCTCCTACGAGCAGTACTTC. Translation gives CASRRGGRSYEQYF.

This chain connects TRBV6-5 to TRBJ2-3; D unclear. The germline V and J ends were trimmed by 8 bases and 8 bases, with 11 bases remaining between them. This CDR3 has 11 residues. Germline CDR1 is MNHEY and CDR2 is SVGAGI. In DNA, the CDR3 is TGTGCCAGCGGGCCCTCCCGTACGCAGTATTTT. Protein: CASGPSRTQYF.

CDR3 amino acids: CGCVPGTSGGYNEQFF. DNA of the CDR3: TGTGGTTGCGTGCCCGGGACTAGCGGGGGATACAATGAGCAGTTCTTC. The rearrangement joins TRBV30 to TRBJ2-1; TRBD2 matches at 14 bases. The CDR3 totals 16 residues. CDR1 is GTSNPN and CDR2 is SVGIG in the germline V gene (reference sequence).

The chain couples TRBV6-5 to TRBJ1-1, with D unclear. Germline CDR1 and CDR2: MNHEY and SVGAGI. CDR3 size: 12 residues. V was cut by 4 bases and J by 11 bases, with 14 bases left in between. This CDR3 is CASSSSEVSAFF. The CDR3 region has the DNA TGTGCCAGCAGTTCCTCGGAGGTTAGCGCTTTCTTT.

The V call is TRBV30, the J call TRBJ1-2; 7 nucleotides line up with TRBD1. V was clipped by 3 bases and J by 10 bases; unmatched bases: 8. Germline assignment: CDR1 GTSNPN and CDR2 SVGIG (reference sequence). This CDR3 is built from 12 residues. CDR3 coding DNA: TGTGCCTGGAGCGCGGGACAGATCATCTACACCTTC. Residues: CAWSAGQIIYTF.

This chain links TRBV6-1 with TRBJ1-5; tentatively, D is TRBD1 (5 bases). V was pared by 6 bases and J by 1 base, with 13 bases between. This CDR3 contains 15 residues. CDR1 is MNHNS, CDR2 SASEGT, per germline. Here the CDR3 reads CASRSRAVSNQPQHF. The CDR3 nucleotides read TGTGCCAGCAGATCCAGGGCGGTAAGCAATCAGCCCCAGCATTTT.

The CDR3 DNA reads TGTGCCAGCAGTGATACCCTAGGTAGCCGATGGACTGAAGCTTTCTTT. This sequence encodes CASSDTLGSRWTEAFF. The V call is TRBV2, the J call TRBJ1-1; the D is unclear. V was trimmed by 3 bases and J by 5 bases, leaving 19 bases between them. Germline lookup yields CDR1 SNHLY and CDR2 FYNNEI. The CDR3 spans 16 residues.

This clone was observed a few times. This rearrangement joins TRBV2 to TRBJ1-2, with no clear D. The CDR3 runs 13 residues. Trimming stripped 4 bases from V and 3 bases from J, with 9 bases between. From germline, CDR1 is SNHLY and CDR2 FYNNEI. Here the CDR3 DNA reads TGTGCCAGCAGTGCCCCCCAGGACTATGGCTACACCTTC. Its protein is CASSAPQDYGYTF.

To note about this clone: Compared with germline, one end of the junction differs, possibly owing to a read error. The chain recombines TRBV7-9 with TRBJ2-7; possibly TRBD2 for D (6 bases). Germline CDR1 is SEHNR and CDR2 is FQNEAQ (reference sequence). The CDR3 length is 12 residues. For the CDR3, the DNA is TGTTCCAGCAGCTCCCTCGGGGGCGAGCAGTACTTC. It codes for CSSSSLGGEQYF.

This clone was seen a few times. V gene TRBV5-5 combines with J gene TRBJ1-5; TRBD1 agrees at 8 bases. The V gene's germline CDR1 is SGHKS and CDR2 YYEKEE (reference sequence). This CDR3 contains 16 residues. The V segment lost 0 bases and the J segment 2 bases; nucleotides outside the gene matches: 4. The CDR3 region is CASSLAGGGGNQPQHF. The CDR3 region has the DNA TGTGCCAGCAGCTTGGCAGGGGGCGGGGGCAATCAGCCCCAGCATTTT. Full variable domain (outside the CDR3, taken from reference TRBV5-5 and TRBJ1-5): DAGVTQSPTHLIKTRGQQVTLRCSPISGHKSVSWYQQVLGQGPQFIFQYYEKEERGRGNFPDRFSARQFPNYSSELNVNALLLGDSALYLCASSLAGGGGNQPQHFGDGTRLSIL.

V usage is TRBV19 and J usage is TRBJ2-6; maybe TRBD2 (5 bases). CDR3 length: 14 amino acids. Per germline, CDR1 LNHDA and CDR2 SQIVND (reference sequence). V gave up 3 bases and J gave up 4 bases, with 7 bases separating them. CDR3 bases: TGTGCCAGTAGTATGAGGGCCGGGGCCAACGTCCTGACTTTC. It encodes CASSMRAGANVLTF.

The DNA for the CDR3 is TGTGCCAGCAGCTCCACAGGGCTGCGGGAGCTGTTTTTT. This translates into CASSSTGLRELFF. The chain uses TRBV7-9 and TRBJ2-2; a possible D gene is TRBD1 (6 bases). Germline V gene data show CDR1 as SEHNR and CDR2 as FQNEAQ (reference sequence). Trimming removed 4 bases from V and 9 bases from J, with 12 bases in between. The CDR3 spans 13 residues.

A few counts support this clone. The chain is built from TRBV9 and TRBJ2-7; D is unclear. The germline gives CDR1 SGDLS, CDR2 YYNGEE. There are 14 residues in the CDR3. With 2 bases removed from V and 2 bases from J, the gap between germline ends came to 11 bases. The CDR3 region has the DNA TGTGCCAGCAGCGTCATTTTAGCCCCCTACGAGCAGTACTTC. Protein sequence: CASSVILAPYEQYF.

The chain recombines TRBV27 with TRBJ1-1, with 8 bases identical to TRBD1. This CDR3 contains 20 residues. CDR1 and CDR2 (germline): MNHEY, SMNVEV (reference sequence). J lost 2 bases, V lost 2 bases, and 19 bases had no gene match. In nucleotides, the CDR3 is TGTGCCAGCAGTTTAAGAGCCTCAGGGGGCGCATACTTCCAAAACACTGAAGCTTTCTTT. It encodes CASSLRASGGAYFQNTEAFF.